A single sample gave rise to the 22 T cell receptor beta chains below, sequenced in a study of blood T cell repertoires in COVID-19. The data were produced by immunoSEQ multiplex PCR, yet TCRdb's version contains in-frame clones alone and is incomplete. The profile shows about 200,000 clones, around 83% of them singletons. Sequenced input: peripheral blood. Receptors originate from a woman aged 50 to 60 with COVID-19, enrolled during active disease.

This rearrangement joins TRBV5-5 to TRBJ2-5, with 10 bases that match TRBD1. The V gene's germline CDR1 is SGHKS and CDR2 YYEKEE (reference sequence). There are 16 residues in the CDR3. Trimming took 4 bases from V and 0 from J; bases not matched to a gene: 6. This CDR3 is CASSTTDRGYQETQYF. In nucleotides, the CDR3 is TGTGCCAGCAGCACGACGGACAGGGGGTACCAAGAGACCCAGTACTTC.

The J gene is TRBJ1-2, the V gene TRBV19, with unresolved D. The CDR3 spans 12 residues. CDR1 is LNHDA and CDR2 is SQIVND in the germline V gene (reference sequence). V gave up 6 bases and J gave up 6 bases, with 11 bases separating them. CDR3 nucleotide sequence: TGTGCCAGTAGCCGGGGTTCGCATGGCTACACCTTC. Its translation: CASSRGSHGYTF. The variable domain in full, completed from reference TRBV19 and TRBJ1-2, reads DGGITQSPKYLFRKEGQNVTLSCEQNLNHDAMYWYRQDPGQGLRLIYYSQIVNDFQKGDIAEGYSVSREKKESFPLTVTSAQKNPTAFYLCASSRGSHGYTFGSGTRLTVV.

The chain has TRBV3-1 (or the pseudogene TRBV3-2) and TRBJ1-4, with 9 nucleotides matching TRBD1. Germline trimming cut 1 base from V and 8 bases from J; bases unmatched to any gene: 2. This CDR3 spans 14 amino acids. CDR1 and CDR2 (germline): LGHDT, YNNKEL (reference sequence). The CDR3 DNA sequence: TGTGCCAGCAGCCAAGGGACAGGGGTCGAAAAACTGTTTTTT. It yields the protein CASSQGTGVEKLFF.

The rearrangement joins TRBV30 to TRBJ1-5, with TRBD1 matching over 9 bases. The CDR3 covers 16 residues. The V gene end was trimmed by 3 bases and the J gene end by 2 bases; junction bases not matched to a gene: 8. The germline gives CDR1 GTSNPN, CDR2 SVGIG (reference sequence). The CDR3 DNA sequence: TGTGCCTGGAGCGACAGGGGGTGGTTCGGCAATCAGCCCCAGCATTTT. Encoded protein: CAWSDRGWFGNQPQHF.

The rearrangement uses TRBV12-3 or TRBV12-4 and TRBJ1-6; 7 positions match TRBD1. The junction had 5 bases not matched to a gene; V was cut back by 6 bases and J by 9 bases. This CDR3 is built from 13 residues. CDR3 protein: CASSLGGGSPLHF. The CDR3 coding sequence is TGTGCCAGCAGCCTAGGGGGCGGTTCACCCCTCCACTTT.

This sequence joins TRBV7-2 and TRBJ2-7; 8 bases are shared with TRBD1. CDR3 length: 14 amino acids. Per the germline V gene, CDR1 is SGHTA and CDR2 is FQGNSA. V lost 4 bases, J lost 5 bases, and 7 bases stayed unmatched. The CDR3 is CASSSRTGSDEQYF. In DNA form, the CDR3 reads TGTGCCAGCAGCTCCCGGACAGGGTCCGACGAGCAGTACTTC.

V gene TRBV19 combines with J gene TRBJ1-2; perhaps TRBD1 as D (5 bases). CDR1 is LNHDA and CDR2 is SQIVND in the germline V gene (reference sequence). Between the trimmed V and J ends, which lost 5 bases and 8 bases, there was a span of 15 bases. The CDR3 totals 13 residues. In DNA form, the CDR3 reads TGTGCCAGTAGTCCCCGGGGGGGAGGAGGCTACACCTTC. Translating gives CASSPRGGGGYTF.

V is TRBV30 and J is TRBJ2-1, with 8 bases fitting TRBD1. The ends lost 2 bases at V and 13 bases at J; junction bases unmatched: 4. CDR1 is GTSNPN and CDR2 is SVGIG in the germline V gene (reference sequence). This CDR3 contains 11 residues. Here the CDR3 reads CAWSQGAIQFF. CDR3 sequence (DNA): TGTGCCTGGAGTCAGGGGGCTATCCAGTTCTTC.

The CDR3 loop reads CASSPPGTGFSNQPQHF. The DNA of the CDR3 is TGTGCCAGCAGTCCTCCGGGGACAGGATTTAGCAATCAGCCCCAGCATTTT. V gene TRBV27 combines with J gene TRBJ1-5, with 8 bases aligning to TRBD1. The CDR3 is made up of 17 amino acids. The trim removed 5 bases at V and 0 bases at J, leaving 9 bases unmatched. Germline CDR1 MNHEY, CDR2 SMNVEV (reference sequence).

This rearrangement joins TRBV27 to TRBJ2-1; 9 nucleotides match TRBD2. J was trimmed by 6 bases and V by 3 bases; bases with no gene match: 6. CDR3 size: 15 residues. Germline CDR1 and CDR2: MNHEY and SMNVEV (reference sequence). CDR3 DNA: TGTGCCAGCAGTTTGGCTGGCGGGGGGGCCAATGAGCAGTTCTTC. Translation gives CASSLAGGGANEQFF.

This chain uses TRBV19 with TRBJ1-6, with a weak D call TRBD1 (5 bases). The CDR3 has 15 amino acids. The ends were cut back, 5 bases at V and 0 bases at J, with 8 bases in the middle. CDR1 and CDR2 from the germline V gene are LNHDA and SQIVND (reference sequence). The CDR3 sequence: CASSGTFSYNSPLHF. DNA of the CDR3: TGTGCCAGTAGTGGGACTTTCTCCTATAATTCACCCCTCCACTTT.

The rearrangement links TRBV6-5 to TRBJ1-2; 7 nucleotides match TRBD1. The CDR3 covers 13 residues. CDR1 is MNHEY and CDR2 is SVGAGI in the germline V gene. J lost 5 bases, V lost 6 bases, and 6 bases had no gene match. CDR3 sequence: CASSPGQTYGYTF. As DNA, the CDR3 is TGTGCCAGCAGCCCGGGACAGACTTATGGCTACACCTTC.

The rearrangement joins TRBV7-2 to TRBJ1-4, with 7 bases aligning to TRBD1. Germline assignment: CDR1 SGHTA and CDR2 FQGNSA. V lost 6 bases and J lost 2; bases outside the gene matches: 6. CDR3 length: 15 amino acids. The CDR3 protein is CASRRSTGTNEKLFF. CDR3 sequence (DNA): TGTGCCAGCAGAAGGTCGACAGGGACTAATGAAAAACTGTTTTTT.

The table lists this clone with a count of one. The chain combines TRBV12-3 or TRBV12-4 with TRBJ2-1, with unresolved D. The CDR3 has 12 amino acids. V lost 6 bases and J 0 bases, leaving 3 bases between the germline ends. The DNA of the CDR3 is TGTGCCAGCAGCTTCTCCTACAATGAGCAGTTCTTC. Translated, it gives CASSFSYNEQFF.

This chain joins TRBV2 and TRBJ1-1; TRBD1 matches at 7 bases. J was trimmed by 9 bases and V by 4 bases; bases with no gene match: 2. CDR1 SNHLY and CDR2 FYNNEI come from the germline V gene. The CDR3 is made up of 11 amino acids. CDR3 protein: CASSVDRKAFF. The DNA of the CDR3 is TGTGCCAGCAGTGTGGACAGGAAAGCTTTCTTT.

The chain recombines TRBV6-6 with TRBJ2-5, with 8 nucleotides matching TRBD2. This CDR3 region has 12 residues. Germline CDR1 is MNHNY and CDR2 is SVGAGI (reference sequence). V trimming: 8 bases; J trimming: 14 bases; junction bases outside the gene matches: 13. As DNA, the CDR3 is TGTGCCAGCTTTGGGGGACTAGGGGAAATCTACTTC. Translating gives CASFGGLGEIYF.

The chain is built from TRBV19 and TRBJ2-2; 11 bases fit TRBD1. J lost 6 bases, V lost 8 bases, and 2 bases had no gene match. Germline V CDR1 and CDR2: LNHDA, SQIVND (reference sequence). The CDR3 loop spans 13 amino acids. CDR3 DNA: TGTGCCAGTCGGGACAGGGGGGCCGGGGAGCTGTTTTTT. It specifies CASRDRGAGELFF.

The chain recombines TRBV3-1 (or the pseudogene TRBV3-2) with TRBJ2-7; D uncertain. Trimming took 4 bases from V and 6 from J, leaving 13 bases between them. Germline assignment: CDR1 LGHDT and CDR2 YNNKEL (reference sequence). CDR3 length: 13 residues. In DNA form, the CDR3 reads TGTGCCAGCAGCCTCACCGCCTCAGGCGAGCAGTACTTC. This encodes CASSLTASGEQYF.

V is TRBV12-3 or TRBV12-4 and J is TRBJ1-2; no clear D gene. V was cut by 2 bases and J by 2 bases, with 6 bases left in between. The CDR3 covers 13 residues. This chain's CDR3 is CASSLYSNYGYTF. The DNA of the CDR3 is TGTGCCAGCAGTTTATACAGCAACTATGGCTACACCTTC.

This clone was seen a few times. V is TRBV7-9 and J is TRBJ2-7; 9 bases map to TRBD1. From germline, CDR1 is SEHNR and CDR2 FQNEAQ (reference sequence). The trim removed 4 bases at V and 8 bases at J, leaving 12 bases unmatched. This CDR3 region has 15 residues. In nucleotides, the CDR3 is TGTGCCAGCAGCTCCACAGGGGGCGCGGGAAACAAGCAGTACTTC. Translating gives CASSSTGGAGNKQYF.

The chain recombines TRBV3-1 (or the pseudogene TRBV3-2) with TRBJ1-4; D gene uncertain. CDR1 and CDR2 from the germline V gene are LGHDT and YNNKEL (reference sequence). The CDR3 contains 16 residues. Trimming shortened V by 4 bases and J by 0 bases, and 12 bases separated the two germline ends. The CDR3 coding sequence is TGTGCCAGCAGCCCTACTTGGGGAGCAACTAATGAAAAACTGTTTTTT. It yields the protein CASSPTWGATNEKLFF.

The V gene is TRBV12-5, the J gene TRBJ2-7, with TRBD1 matching over 10 bases. The germline gives CDR1 LGHNT, CDR2 FRNRAP. Trimming removed 6 bases from V and 4 bases from J; junction bases left unmatched: 3. The CDR3 runs to 13 residues. In nucleotides, the CDR3 is TGTGCTAGTGGATCGGACAGGGGGTACGAGCAGTACTTC. It encodes CASGSDRGYEQYF.